This T cell receptor beta chain was sequenced in a study of graft-versus-host responses after intestinal transplantation. Study-wide findings and caveats: There was an association between peak levels of circulating GvH clones and early post-transplant HvG declines.

Comment on this clone: Its antigen is still unknown.

Using immunoSEQ multiplex PCR, the repertoire was profiled, and TCRdb retains in-frame clones only, with some absent. The sample carries over 55,000 clones, less than 95% recorded once. The CDR3 is made up of 12 amino acids. In germline, CDR1 is SGHKS, CDR2 YYEKEE (reference sequence). The junction had 5 bases not matched to a gene; V was cut back by 1 base and J by 12 bases. This receptor was taken from a human donor who received an intestinal transplant. Source: unstimulated CD8+ T cells sorted from spleen or lymph node cells, taken before intestinal transplant. The chain combines TRBV5-5 with TRBJ1-2; 8 nucleotides align to TRBD1. The DNA for the CDR3 is TGTGCCAGCAGCTTGTCTCAGGGGGCGCACACCTTC. It encodes CASSLSQGAHTF.